Below are 19 T cell receptor beta chains sequenced from a single sample in a study of cytomegalovirus exposure and HLA in healthy donors. TCRdb's copy holds only in-frame clones and misses some; the assay was immunoSEQ multiplex PCR. The sample has about 64,000 clones, 95% seen once; the top ten hold approximately 6%. Sequencing was performed on PBMCs. Every receptor here comes from a young woman in good health and CMV-seropositive.

The V gene is TRBV9, the J gene TRBJ2-6; tentative D call: TRBD2 (6 bases). V lost 0 bases to trimming and J lost 2 bases, with 6 bases between them. The CDR3 consists of 15 residues. CDR1 is SGDLS, CDR2 YYNGEE, per germline. The CDR3 loop is CASSVGGAGANVLTF. In DNA form, the CDR3 reads TGTGCCAGCAGCGTAGGGGGGGCTGGGGCCAACGTCCTGACTTTC.

This chain links TRBV29-1 with TRBJ2-7; 12 positions match TRBD2. V shed 6 bases, J shed 5 bases, and the junction held 5 bases outside the gene matches. The CDR3 is 13 amino acids. The germline V gene encodes CDR1 SQVTM and CDR2 ANQGSEA. Written as DNA, the CDR3 is TGCAGCGTCGCGGGACTAGCGGGTCACGAGCAGTACTTC. Protein sequence: CSVAGLAGHEQYF.

This chain uses TRBV6-5 with TRBJ2-3; perhaps TRBD1 as D (6 bases). Trimming left V 10 bases short and J 6 bases short, with 20 bases between. Per germline, CDR1 MNHEY and CDR2 SVGAGI. The CDR3 runs to 14 residues. For the CDR3, the DNA is TGTGCCACCTCCCCGGCGACAAGGGGGGATACGCAGTATTTT. It specifies CATSPATRGDTQYF.

The rearrangement uses TRBV19 and TRBJ2-1; TRBD1 matches at 8 bases. Germline V gene sequence: CDR1 LNHDA, CDR2 SQIVND (reference sequence). The ends lost 4 bases at V and 8 bases at J; junction bases unmatched: 7. The CDR3 sequence is 14 residues long. The CDR3 sequence: CASSTGGLDHEQFF. DNA for the CDR3: TGTGCCAGTAGTACAGGGGGCCTGGACCATGAGCAGTTCTTC.

The chain employs TRBV5-1 and TRBJ2-5; 15 nucleotides line up with TRBD2. V lost 6 bases to trimming and J lost 5 bases; unmatched junction nucleotides: 5. The CDR3 is 15 amino acids. Germline V lookup: CDR1 SGHRS, CDR2 YFSETQ. CDR3 nucleotide sequence: TGCGCCAGCAACCTCGGACTAGCGGGAGGGGAGACCCAGTACTTC. This gives the protein CASNLGLAGGETQYF.

The chain couples TRBV6-1 to TRBJ2-1; 12 bases map to TRBD2. Germline assignment: CDR1 MNHNS and CDR2 SASEGT. CDR3 length equals 15 residues. Unmatched junction bases numbered 6, after V lost 2 bases and J lost 10 bases. The CDR3 coding sequence is TGTGCCAGCAGTGAACTACTAGCGGGAGGCGGAGAGCAGTTCTTC. This translates into CASSELLAGGGEQFF.

The V gene is TRBV6-1, the J gene TRBJ2-5; D is unclear. Trimming took off 2 bases at V and 5 bases at J, with 12 bases between the two ends. The CDR3 contains 14 residues. Germline CDR1 and CDR2: MNHNS and SASEGT. CDR3 in amino acids: CASSERWIGETQYF. The DNA for the CDR3 is TGTGCCAGCAGTGAAAGGTGGATCGGGGAGACCCAGTACTTC.

This chain links TRBV4-3 with TRBJ2-3, with a possible D match to TRBD2 (6 bases). The CDR3 has 16 residues. The V gene's germline CDR1 is LGHNA and CDR2 YSLEER. The germline V and J ends were trimmed by 0 bases and 1 base, with 11 bases remaining between them. The CDR3 coding sequence is TGCGCCAGCAGCCAAGATGGAGCTAGCGGCACAGATACGCAGTATTTT. As protein: CASSQDGASGTDTQYF.

The rearrangement uses TRBV4-2 and TRBJ2-3; the D is unclear. This CDR3 has 15 amino acids. Per germline, CDR1 LGHNA and CDR2 YNFKEQ. Trimming left V 4 bases short and J 2 bases short, with 13 bases between. The CDR3 is CASSPDKRITDTQYF. The CDR3 region has the DNA TGTGCCAGCAGCCCTGACAAAAGGATCACAGATACGCAGTATTTT.

The rearrangement links TRBV28 to TRBJ2-7, with unresolved D. Trimming removed 4 bases at V and 0 bases at J, with 7 bases between. The CDR3 is 13 amino acids. Germline lookup yields CDR1 MDHEN and CDR2 SYDVKM. CDR3 loop: CASSSLVSYEQYF. The CDR3 bases are TGTGCCAGCAGTTCCCTAGTCTCCTACGAGCAGTACTTC.

V and J are TRBV6-5 and TRBJ2-5; D possibly corresponds to TRBD2 (6 bases). V lost 7 bases and J 4 bases, leaving 13 bases between the germline ends. CDR3 length: 13 amino acids. Germline V gene lookup returns CDR1 MNHEY and CDR2 SVGAGI. The CDR3, as DNA: TGTGCCAGCAATCGTCCGGGAGTAGAGACCCAGTACTTC. Encoded protein: CASNRPGVETQYF.

This rearrangement joins TRBV19 to TRBJ1-2; TRBD1 might be the D (5 bases). V was trimmed by 3 bases and J by 4 bases, leaving 15 bases between them. The germline V gene encodes CDR1 LNHDA and CDR2 SQIVND (reference sequence). This CDR3 contains 15 residues. CDR3 coding DNA: TGTGCCAGTAGTATGGAAAGGGGATCGAGCTATGGCTACACCTTC. Translation: CASSMERGSSYGYTF.

The rearrangement uses TRBV28 and TRBJ1-1; a possible D gene is TRBD1 (6 bases). Germline CDR1 MDHEN, CDR2 SYDVKM. V was shortened by 3 bases and J by 0 bases, with 8 bases between the two germline ends. The CDR3 contains 14 residues. CDR3 loop: CASSLGHLNTEAFF. In DNA, the CDR3 is TGTGCCAGCAGTTTGGGACATTTGAACACTGAAGCTTTCTTT.

The rearrangement joins TRBV27 to TRBJ1-2; D perhaps matches TRBD1 (6 bases). The V and J ends lost 2 bases and 6 bases respectively, with 16 bases between them. The CDR3 contains 15 residues. Germline assignment: CDR1 MNHEY and CDR2 SMNVEV (reference sequence). The CDR3 DNA sequence: TGTGCCAGCAGTTTAATGGGTGGGGGGGCTAATGGCTACACCTTC. Encoded protein: CASSLMGGGANGYTF.

The V gene is TRBV29-1, the J gene TRBJ2-1; TRBD2 might be the D (6 bases). CDR3 size: 14 residues. V lost 4 bases and J lost 0, with 10 bases in between. Per the germline V gene, CDR1 is SQVTM and CDR2 is ANQGSEA. The CDR3: CSVVAGSSYNEQFF. CDR3 nucleotide sequence: TGCAGCGTTGTTGCGGGGAGCTCCTACAATGAGCAGTTCTTC.

The chain is built from TRBV9 and TRBJ2-1; 9 bases are a match to TRBD1. Germline trimming cut 7 bases from V and 6 bases from J; bases unmatched to any gene: 5. Per germline, CDR1 SGDLS and CDR2 YYNGEE. The CDR3 runs 13 residues. CDR3 amino acids: CASGTGYLNEQFF. The CDR3 region has the DNA TGTGCCAGCGGGACAGGGTATCTCAATGAGCAGTTCTTC.

The chain uses TRBV6-6 and TRBJ1-3, with a weak D call TRBD1 (5 bases). Trimming removed 6 bases from V and 0 bases from J, with 15 bases in between. CDR1 and CDR2 (germline): MNHNY, SVGAGI (reference sequence). The CDR3 has 16 amino acids. CDR3 coding DNA: TGTGCCAGCAGCCTCCGGCAGGGAAGCTCTGGAAACACCATATATTTT. Amino acids: CASSLRQGSSGNTIYF.

The table lists this clone with a few counts. The chain joins TRBV6-1 to TRBJ1-1, with D unclear. CDR1 and CDR2 from the germline V gene are MNHNS and SASEGT. V dropped 2 bases and J dropped 1 base, with 8 bases sitting between them. This CDR3 is 14 amino acids long. The CDR3 reads CASSEITANTEAFF. The CDR3 region has the DNA TGTGCCAGCAGTGAAATAACAGCGAACACTGAAGCTTTCTTT.

The J gene is TRBJ2-3, the V gene TRBV11-2, with D maybe TRBD2 (5 bases). V shed 5 bases and J shed 1 base, with 10 bases lying between them. CDR3 length equals 14 residues. CDR1 is SGHAT, CDR2 FQNNGV, per germline. DNA of the CDR3: TGTGCCAGCAGCCCGGACTCGGGCACAGATACGCAGTATTTT. This translates into CASSPDSGTDTQYF.